This passage covers 6 T cell receptor beta chains from one sample sequenced in a study of beta chain features in type 1 diabetes. General study results and limits: Among patients with Type 1 diabetes, TCRB CDR3s were moderately but significantly shorter in every one of the four CD4+ subsets.

No antigen has been assigned to these receptors. The whole isolated RNA underwent reverse transcription, so sequencing captured expressed TCRB transcripts. Measured with immunoSEQ multiplex PCR; TCRdb has only the in-frame clones, and not every one. The data hold about 120,000 clones, with roughly 17% observed a single time. Input material: central memory CD4+ T cells from blood. The receptors were gathered from a young man with type 1 diabetes.

The chain employs TRBV7-9 and TRBJ2-1; the match to TRBD2 covers 7 bases. The junction had 6 bases not matched to a gene; V was cut back by 4 bases and J by 0 bases. Germline V lookup: CDR1 SEHNR, CDR2 FQNEAQ (reference sequence). The CDR3 totals 16 residues. CDR3 loop: CASSSQAGSSYNEQFF. The CDR3 DNA follows: TGTGCCAGCAGCTCGCAAGCGGGAAGCTCCTACAATGAGCAGTTCTTC. Supplemented by reference TRBV7-9 and TRBJ2-1, the full variable domain reads DTGVSQNPRHKITKRGQNVTFRCDPISEHNRLYWYRQTLGQGPEFLTYFQNEAQLEKSRLLSDRFSAERPKGSFSTLEIQRTEQGDSAMYLCASSSQAGSSYNEQFFGPGTRLTVL.

V gene TRBV4-1 combines with J gene TRBJ1-1; D remains unclear. CDR3 length equals 13 residues. V gave up 0 bases and J gave up 3 bases, with 5 bases separating them. In germline, CDR1 is MGHRA, CDR2 YSYEKL. The CDR3 loop reads CASSQERDTEAFF. The CDR3 nucleotides are TGCGCCAGCAGCCAAGAGAGGGACACTGAAGCTTTCTTT.

The sample holds a few counts of this clone. The rearrangement links TRBV7-2 to TRBJ1-1; D is undetermined. This CDR3 has 15 amino acids. Germline CDR1 reads SGHTA; CDR2 reads FQGNSA. V was trimmed by 2 bases and J by 1 base, leaving 11 bases between them. The CDR3 bases are TGTGCCAGCAGCTTAAAAGGGTATTCGAACACTGAAGCTTTCTTT. Its protein is CASSLKGYSNTEAFF.

The chain joins TRBV30 to TRBJ2-1, with 11 nucleotides matching TRBD2. The V gene end was trimmed by 0 bases and the J gene end by 9 bases; junction bases not matched to a gene: 4. The CDR3 has 14 amino acids. Germline values: CDR1 GTSNPN, CDR2 SVGIG (reference sequence). CDR3 coding DNA: TGTGCCTGGAGTGTAACTAGCGGGGGCGGTGAGCAGTTCTTC. Translating it yields CAWSVTSGGGEQFF. The full variable domain, completed using reference TRBV30 and TRBJ2-1, is SQTIHQWPATLVQPVGSPLSLECTVEGTSNPNLYWYRQAAGRGLQLLFYSVGIGQISSEVPQNLSASRPQDRQFILSSKKLLLSDSGFYLCAWSVTSGGGEQFFGPGTRLTVL.

This clone was seen a handful of times. CDR3 in DNA: TGTGCCAGCAGTTTTGTAAATGGAAACACCATATATTTT. It specifies CASSFVNGNTIYF. The chain recombines TRBV28 with TRBJ1-3, with unresolved D. V was clipped by 3 bases and J by 3 bases, with 6 bases between them. Germline CDR1 is MDHEN and CDR2 is SYDVKM. This CDR3 has 13 residues.

The J gene is TRBJ2-7, the V gene TRBV29-1; 10 bases map to TRBD1. There are 15 residues in the CDR3. V gave up 4 bases and J gave up 1 base; unmatched junction bases: 7. Germline V gives CDR1 SQVTM, CDR2 ANQGSEA. Written as DNA, the CDR3 is TGCAGCGTTGGGGGCGTGGGACAGGGGTCCTACGAGCAGTACTTC. Its translation is CSVGGVGQGSYEQYF.